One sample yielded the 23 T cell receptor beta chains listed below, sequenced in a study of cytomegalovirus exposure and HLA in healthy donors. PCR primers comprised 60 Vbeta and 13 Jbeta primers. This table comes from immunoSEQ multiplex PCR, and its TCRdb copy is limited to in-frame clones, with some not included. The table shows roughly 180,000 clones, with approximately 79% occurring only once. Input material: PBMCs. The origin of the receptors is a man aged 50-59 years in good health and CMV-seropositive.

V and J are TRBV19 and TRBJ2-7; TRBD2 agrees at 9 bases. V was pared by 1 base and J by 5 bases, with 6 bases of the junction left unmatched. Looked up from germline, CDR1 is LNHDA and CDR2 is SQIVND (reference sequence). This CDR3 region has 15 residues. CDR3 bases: TGTGCCAGTAGTATAGTGGGCGGGGGGGCCGACGAGCAGTACTTC. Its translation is CASSIVGGGADEQYF.

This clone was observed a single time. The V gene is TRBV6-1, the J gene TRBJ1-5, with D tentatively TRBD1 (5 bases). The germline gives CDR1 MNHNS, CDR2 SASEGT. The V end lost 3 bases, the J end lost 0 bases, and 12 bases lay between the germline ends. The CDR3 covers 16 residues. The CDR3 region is CASSDRGRASNQPQHF. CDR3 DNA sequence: TGTGCCAGCAGTGACCGTGGCAGGGCTAGCAATCAGCCCCAGCATTTT.

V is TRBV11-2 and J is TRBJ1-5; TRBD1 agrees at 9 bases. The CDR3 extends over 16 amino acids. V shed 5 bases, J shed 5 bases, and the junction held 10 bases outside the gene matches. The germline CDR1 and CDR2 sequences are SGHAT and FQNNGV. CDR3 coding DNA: TGTGCCAGCAGCCTACTTACAGGGGGCCTAGATCAGCCCCAGCATTTT. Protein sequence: CASSLLTGGLDQPQHF.

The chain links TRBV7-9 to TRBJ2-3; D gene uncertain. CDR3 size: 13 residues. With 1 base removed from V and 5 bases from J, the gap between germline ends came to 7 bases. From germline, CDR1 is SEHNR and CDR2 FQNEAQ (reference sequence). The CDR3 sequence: CASSLEAGDTQYF. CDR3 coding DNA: TGTGCCAGCAGCTTAGAGGCAGGAGATACGCAGTATTTT.

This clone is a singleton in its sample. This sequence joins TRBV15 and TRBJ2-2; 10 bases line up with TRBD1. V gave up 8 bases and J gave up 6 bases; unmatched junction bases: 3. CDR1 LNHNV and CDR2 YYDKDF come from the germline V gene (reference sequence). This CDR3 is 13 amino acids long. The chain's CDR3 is CATRGQGAGELFF. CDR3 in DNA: TGTGCCACCCGAGGACAGGGGGCCGGGGAGCTGTTTTTT.

The DNA for the CDR3 is TGTGCCAGCAGCGTAAGGGGGCAAGAGACCCAGTACTTC. Translation gives CASSVRGQETQYF. This chain connects TRBV9 to TRBJ2-5, with D tentatively TRBD1 (6 bases). This CDR3 has 13 residues. Deletions cut 1 base from V and 2 bases from J, with 6 bases between. Germline CDR1 and CDR2: SGDLS and YYNGEE.

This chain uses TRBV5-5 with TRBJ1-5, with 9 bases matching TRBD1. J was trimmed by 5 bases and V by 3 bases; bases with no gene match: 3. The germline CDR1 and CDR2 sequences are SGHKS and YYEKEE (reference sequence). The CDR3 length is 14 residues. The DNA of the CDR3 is TGTGCCAGCAGCTGGGGGACAGGGTATCAGCCCCAGCATTTT. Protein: CASSWGTGYQPQHF.

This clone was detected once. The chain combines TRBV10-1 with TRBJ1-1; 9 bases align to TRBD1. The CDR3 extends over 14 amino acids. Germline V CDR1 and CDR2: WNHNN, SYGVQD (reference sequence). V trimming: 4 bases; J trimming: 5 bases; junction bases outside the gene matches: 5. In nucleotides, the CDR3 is TGCGCCAGCAGTGGAGCGACAGGGGGAACTGAAGCTTTCTTT. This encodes CASSGATGGTEAFF.

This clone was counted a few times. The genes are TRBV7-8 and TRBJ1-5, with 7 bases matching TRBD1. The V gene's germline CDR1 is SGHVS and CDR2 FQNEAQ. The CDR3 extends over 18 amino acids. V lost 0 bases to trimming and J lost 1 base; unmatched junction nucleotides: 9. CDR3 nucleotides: TGTGCCAGCAGCTTAGCGCCCGACAGGGAGAGGAGCAATCAGCCCCAGCATTTT. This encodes CASSLAPDRERSNQPQHF.

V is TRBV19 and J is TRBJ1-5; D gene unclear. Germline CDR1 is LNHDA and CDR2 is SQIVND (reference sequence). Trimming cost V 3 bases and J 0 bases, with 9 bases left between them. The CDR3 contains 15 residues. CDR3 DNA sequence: TGTGCCAGTAGTATCAAAGCAAATAGCAATCAGCCCCAGCATTTT. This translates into CASSIKANSNQPQHF.

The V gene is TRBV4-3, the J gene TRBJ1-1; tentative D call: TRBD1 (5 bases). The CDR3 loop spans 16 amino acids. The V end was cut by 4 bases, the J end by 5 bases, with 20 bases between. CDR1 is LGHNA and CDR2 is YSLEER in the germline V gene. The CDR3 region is CASSPDGGEKGTEAFF. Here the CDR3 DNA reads TGCGCCAGCAGCCCCGACGGGGGAGAGAAGGGGACTGAAGCTTTCTTT.

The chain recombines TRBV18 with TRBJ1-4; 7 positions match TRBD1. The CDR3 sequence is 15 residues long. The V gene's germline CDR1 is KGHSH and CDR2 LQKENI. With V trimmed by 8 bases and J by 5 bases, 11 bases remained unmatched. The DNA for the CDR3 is TGTGCCAGCCGTCAGGGTACAGGGGACAATGAAAAACTGTTTTTT. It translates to CASRQGTGDNEKLFF.

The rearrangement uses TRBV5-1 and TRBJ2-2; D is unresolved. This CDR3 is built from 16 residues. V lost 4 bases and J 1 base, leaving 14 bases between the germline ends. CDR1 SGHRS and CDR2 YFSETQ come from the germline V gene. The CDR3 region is CASSNSLGQNTGELFF. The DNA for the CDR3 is TGCGCCAGCAGCAACTCTTTGGGCCAGAACACCGGGGAGCTGTTTTTT.

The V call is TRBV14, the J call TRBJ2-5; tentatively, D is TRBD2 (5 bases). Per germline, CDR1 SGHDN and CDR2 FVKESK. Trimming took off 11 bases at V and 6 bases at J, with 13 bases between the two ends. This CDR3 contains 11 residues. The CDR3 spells CAGRTRKTQYF. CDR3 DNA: TGTGCCGGAAGGACTCGAAAGACCCAGTACTTC.

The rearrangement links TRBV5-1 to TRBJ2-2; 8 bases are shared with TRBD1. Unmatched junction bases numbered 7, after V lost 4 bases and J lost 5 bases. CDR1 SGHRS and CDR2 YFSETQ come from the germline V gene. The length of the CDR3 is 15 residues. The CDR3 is CASSPDRGLTGELFF. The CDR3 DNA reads TGCGCCAGCAGCCCCGACAGGGGCTTAACCGGGGAGCTGTTTTTT.

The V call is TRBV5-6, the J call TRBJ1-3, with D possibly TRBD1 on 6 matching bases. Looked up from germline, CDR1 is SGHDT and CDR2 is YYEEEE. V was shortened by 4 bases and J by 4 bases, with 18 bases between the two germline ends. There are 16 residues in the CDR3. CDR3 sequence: CASSRTDDRLGNTIYF. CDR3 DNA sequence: TGTGCCAGCAGCCGGACCGATGACAGGCTCGGAAACACCATATATTTT.

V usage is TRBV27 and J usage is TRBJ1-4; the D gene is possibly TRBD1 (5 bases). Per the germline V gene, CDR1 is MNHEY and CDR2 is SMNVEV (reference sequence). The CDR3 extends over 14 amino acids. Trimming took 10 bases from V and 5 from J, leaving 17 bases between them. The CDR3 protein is CATRGAGTNEKLFF. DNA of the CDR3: TGTGCCACCCGAGGGGCGGGGACCAATGAAAAACTGTTTTTT.

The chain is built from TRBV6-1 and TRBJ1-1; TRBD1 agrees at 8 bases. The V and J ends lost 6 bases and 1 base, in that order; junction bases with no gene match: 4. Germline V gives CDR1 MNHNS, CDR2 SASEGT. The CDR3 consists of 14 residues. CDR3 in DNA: TGTGCCAGCAGAATCGGACAGGGGAACACTGAAGCTTTCTTT. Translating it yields CASRIGQGNTEAFF.

CDR3 bases: TGCGCCAGCAGCGTAAGCACAGATACGCAGTATTTT. This gives the protein CASSVSTDTQYF. The chain recombines TRBV5-1 with TRBJ2-3, with unresolved D. Germline lookup yields CDR1 SGHRS and CDR2 YFSETQ. Trimming removed 4 bases from V and 0 bases from J, with 3 bases in between. The CDR3 totals 12 residues.

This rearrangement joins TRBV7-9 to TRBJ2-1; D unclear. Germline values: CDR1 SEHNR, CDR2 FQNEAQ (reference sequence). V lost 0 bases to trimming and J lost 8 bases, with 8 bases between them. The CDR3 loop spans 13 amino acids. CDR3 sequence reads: CASSLAVGYEQFF. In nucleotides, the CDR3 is TGTGCCAGCAGCTTAGCGGTCGGGTATGAGCAGTTCTTC.

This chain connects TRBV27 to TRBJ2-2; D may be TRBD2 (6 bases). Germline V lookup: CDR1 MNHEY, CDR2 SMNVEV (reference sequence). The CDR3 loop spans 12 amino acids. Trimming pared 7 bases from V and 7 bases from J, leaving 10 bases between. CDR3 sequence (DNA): TGTGCCAGCACCGGAGGGTACGGGGAGCTGTTTTTT. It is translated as CASTGGYGELFF.

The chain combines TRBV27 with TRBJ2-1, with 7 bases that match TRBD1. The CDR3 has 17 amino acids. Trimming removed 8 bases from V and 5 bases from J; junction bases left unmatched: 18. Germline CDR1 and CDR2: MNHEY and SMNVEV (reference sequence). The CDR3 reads CASGKSISQGPNNEQFF. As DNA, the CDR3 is TGTGCCAGCGGAAAAAGTATTTCACAGGGGCCAAACAATGAGCAGTTCTTC.

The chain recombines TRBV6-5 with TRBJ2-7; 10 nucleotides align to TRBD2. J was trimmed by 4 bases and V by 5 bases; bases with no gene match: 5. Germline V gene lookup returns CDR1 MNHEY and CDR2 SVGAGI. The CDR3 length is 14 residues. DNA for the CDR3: TGTGCCAGCAGTGTAGCGGGGGGCCCATACGAGCAGTACGTC. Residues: CASSVAGGPYEQYV.